These 11 T cell receptor beta chains were all obtained from the same sample, sequenced in a study of long-term antiretroviral therapy in people with HIV. Version v3.0 of the immunoSEQ assay was performed at survey level. Clones were sequenced by immunoSEQ multiplex PCR, and TCRdb holds only the in-frame ones, with some missing. The sample records about 39,000 clones, 80% to 90% being singletons. The material was unsorted PBMCs, obtained 1.2 years after starting antiretroviral therapy. The receptors were sampled from a woman in her forties or fifties with HIV.

V and J are TRBV5-4 and TRBJ2-3; D remains unclear. The V gene lost 4 bases and the J gene lost 0 bases, with 12 bases spanning the gap. The CDR3 has 15 residues. CDR1 SGHNT and CDR2 YYREEE come from the germline V gene (reference sequence). The CDR3 protein is CASSNSKSSTDTQYF. Written as DNA, the CDR3 is TGTGCCAGCAGCAATTCGAAGTCTAGCACAGATACGCAGTATTTT.

The gene calls are TRBV4-1 and TRBJ1-4; no definite D call. V lost 4 bases and J 7 bases, leaving 13 bases between the germline ends. From germline, CDR1 is MGHRA and CDR2 YSYEKL. This CDR3 is built from 14 residues. For the CDR3, the DNA is TGCGCCAGCAGCCTTAGTCAGTCGGTTGAAAAACTGTTTTTT. Its translation is CASSLSQSVEKLFF.

The chain couples TRBV9 to TRBJ2-5; no reliable D call. Looked up from germline, CDR1 is SGDLS and CDR2 is YYNGEE. The CDR3 is made up of 13 amino acids. V was cut by 4 bases and J by 2 bases, with 9 bases left in between. CDR3 in amino acids: CASSPTSQETQYF. The CDR3 nucleotides are TGTGCCAGCAGCCCCACTTCTCAAGAGACCCAGTACTTC.

This chain uses TRBV29-1 with TRBJ1-3; possibly TRBD1 for D (6 bases). This CDR3 comprises 13 residues. The V gene's germline CDR1 is SQVTM and CDR2 ANQGSEA. Trimming removed 5 bases at V and 2 bases at J, with 10 bases between. The CDR3 sequence is CSVLQGPGNTIYF. The CDR3 DNA follows: TGCAGCGTTTTACAGGGACCTGGAAACACCATATATTTT.

The chain recombines TRBV5-1 with TRBJ2-6, with D possibly being TRBD1 (5 bases). CDR3 length: 18 residues. V was cut by 0 bases and J by 4 bases, with 17 bases left in between. Germline CDR1 SGHRS, CDR2 YFSETQ. Here the CDR3 DNA reads TGCGCCAGCAGCTTGGTCCAGGGTATTAGAACAGGGGCCAACGTCCTGACTTTC. It translates to CASSLVQGIRTGANVLTF.

This rearrangement joins TRBV6-6 to TRBJ1-4; no definite D call. From germline, CDR1 is MNHNY and CDR2 SVGAGI (reference sequence). This CDR3 region has 15 residues. V was clipped by 4 bases and J by 0 bases, with 9 bases between them. The CDR3 sequence: CASSSQRSTNEKLFF. The CDR3 DNA follows: TGTGCCAGCAGTTCCCAGAGATCAACTAATGAAAAACTGTTTTTT.

A single count supports this clone. V is TRBV5-1 and J is TRBJ2-5; possibly TRBD2 for D (5 bases). V dropped 2 bases and J dropped 4 bases, with 12 bases sitting between them. This CDR3 spans 14 amino acids. The V gene's germline CDR1 is SGHRS and CDR2 YFSETQ. DNA for the CDR3: TGCGCCAGCAGCTTCGGACTCTCCCTAGAGACCCAGTACTTC. Translating gives CASSFGLSLETQYF.

The rearrangement joins TRBV5-1 to TRBJ1-1; 10 bases are a match to TRBD1. V dropped 0 bases and J dropped 2; count of bases not matched to a gene: 1. The CDR3 loop spans 15 amino acids. The germline CDR1 and CDR2 sequences are SGHRS and YFSETQ. CDR3 DNA sequence: TGCGCCAGCAGCTTGGGGGACAGGGGCAACACTGAAGCTTTCTTT. Its translation: CASSLGDRGNTEAFF.

The J gene is TRBJ2-7, the V gene TRBV6-1; 8 nucleotides line up with TRBD1. J was trimmed by 1 base and V by 4 bases; bases with no gene match: 9. The CDR3 has 16 residues. Germline values: CDR1 MNHNS, CDR2 SASEGT. The CDR3 spells CASSGVDRGLSYEQYF. CDR3 nucleotides: TGTGCCAGCAGTGGAGTCGACAGGGGTCTTTCCTACGAGCAGTACTTC.

The V gene is TRBV9, the J gene TRBJ2-5; tentatively, D is TRBD1 (6 bases). CDR3 length: 20 amino acids. Germline V gene data show CDR1 as SGDLS and CDR2 as YYNGEE. V lost 0 bases, J lost 2 bases, and 26 bases lay in between. The DNA of the CDR3 is TGTGCCAGCAGCGTAGATGAGGACAGCCTCACCCCCTCCCTACAAGAGACCCAGTACTTC. Protein sequence: CASSVDEDSLTPSLQETQYF.

This clone was recorded a few times. The chain is built from TRBV6-5 and TRBJ2-7; D may be TRBD1 (6 bases). Germline assignment: CDR1 MNHEY and CDR2 SVGAGI. This CDR3 has 15 residues. V was clipped by 1 base and J by 3 bases, with 13 bases between them. The CDR3 spells CASSYWPGEDYEQYF. In DNA form, the CDR3 reads TGTGCCAGCAGTTACTGGCCAGGGGAAGACTACGAGCAGTACTTC.